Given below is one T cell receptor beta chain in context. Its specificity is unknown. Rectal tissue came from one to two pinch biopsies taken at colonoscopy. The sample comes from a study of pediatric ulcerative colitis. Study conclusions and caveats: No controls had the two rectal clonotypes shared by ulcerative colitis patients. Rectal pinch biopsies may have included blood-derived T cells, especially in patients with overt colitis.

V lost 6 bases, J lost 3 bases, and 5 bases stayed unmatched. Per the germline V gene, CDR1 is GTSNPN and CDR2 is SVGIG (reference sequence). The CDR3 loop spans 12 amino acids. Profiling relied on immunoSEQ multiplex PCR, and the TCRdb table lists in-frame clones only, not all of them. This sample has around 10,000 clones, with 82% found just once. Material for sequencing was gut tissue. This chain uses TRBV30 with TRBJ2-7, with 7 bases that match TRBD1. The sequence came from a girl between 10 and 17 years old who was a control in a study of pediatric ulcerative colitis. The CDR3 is CACRRGFYEQYF. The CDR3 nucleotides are TGTGCCTGCCGCAGGGGGTTCTACGAGCAGTACTTC.